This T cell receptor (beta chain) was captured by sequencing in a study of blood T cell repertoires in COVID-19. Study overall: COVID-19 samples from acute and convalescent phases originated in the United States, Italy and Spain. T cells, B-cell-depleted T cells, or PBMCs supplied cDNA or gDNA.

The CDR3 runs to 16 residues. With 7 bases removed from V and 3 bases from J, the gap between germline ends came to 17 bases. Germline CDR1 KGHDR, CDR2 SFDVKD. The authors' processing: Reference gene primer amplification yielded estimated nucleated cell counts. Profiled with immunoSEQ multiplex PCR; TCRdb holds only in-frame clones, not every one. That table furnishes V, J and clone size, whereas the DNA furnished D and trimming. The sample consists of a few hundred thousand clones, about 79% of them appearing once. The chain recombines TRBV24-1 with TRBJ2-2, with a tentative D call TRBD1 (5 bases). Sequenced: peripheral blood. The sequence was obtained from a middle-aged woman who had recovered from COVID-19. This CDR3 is CATSPSAGKYTGELFF. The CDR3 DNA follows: TGTGCCACCAGCCCCTCGGCAGGGAAATACACCGGGGAGCTGTTTTTT.